The present T cell receptor (beta chain) was sequenced within a study of blood T cell repertoires in COVID-19. Study summary: PBMCs, B-cell-depleted T cells, or T cells provided the cDNA or gDNA that made up the material.

The data were produced by immunoSEQ multiplex PCR, yet TCRdb's version contains in-frame clones alone and is incomplete. The data contain 46,000 or so clones, over 85% of them singletons. Sequenced sample: peripheral blood. The receptor's source is a man in his 70s with active COVID-19.

The CDR3 bases are TGTGCCATCAGTGGAAGGGAGAAGTATGGCTACACCTTC. It specifies CAISGREKYGYTF. The chain employs TRBV10-3 and TRBJ1-2; D gene ambiguous. The CDR3 totals 13 residues. Germline V CDR1 and CDR2: ENHRY, SYGVKD. V was clipped by 4 bases and J by 5 bases, with 11 bases between them.